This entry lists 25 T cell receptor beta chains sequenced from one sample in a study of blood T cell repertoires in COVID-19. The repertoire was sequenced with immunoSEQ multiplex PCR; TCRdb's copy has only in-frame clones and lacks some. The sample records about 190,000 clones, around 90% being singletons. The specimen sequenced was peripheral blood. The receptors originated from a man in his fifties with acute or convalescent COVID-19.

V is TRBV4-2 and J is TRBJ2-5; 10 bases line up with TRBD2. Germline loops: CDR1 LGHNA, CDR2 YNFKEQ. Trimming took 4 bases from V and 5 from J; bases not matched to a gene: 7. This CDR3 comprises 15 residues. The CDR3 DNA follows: TGTGCCAGCAGCCCCAGCGGGGGGGCCGGGGAGACCCAGTACTTC. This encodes CASSPSGGAGETQYF.

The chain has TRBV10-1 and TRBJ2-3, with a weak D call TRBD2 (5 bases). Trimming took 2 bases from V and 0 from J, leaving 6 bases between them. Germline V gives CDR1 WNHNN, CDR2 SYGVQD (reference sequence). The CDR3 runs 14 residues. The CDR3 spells CASSEGESTDTQYF. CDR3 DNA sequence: TGCGCCAGCAGTGAGGGGGAGAGCACAGATACGCAGTATTTT.

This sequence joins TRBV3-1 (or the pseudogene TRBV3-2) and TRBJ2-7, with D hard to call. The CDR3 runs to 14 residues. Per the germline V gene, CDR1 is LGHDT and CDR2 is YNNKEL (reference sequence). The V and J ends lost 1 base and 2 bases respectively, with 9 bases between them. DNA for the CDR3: TGTGCCAGCAGCCAAGCAGGTTCACCCTACGAGCAGTACGTC. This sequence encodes CASSQAGSPYEQYV.

CDR3 coding DNA: TGTGCCAGCAGCTTCGGGACTAGCGGGATATACGAGCAGTACTTC. This sequence encodes CASSFGTSGIYEQYF. This sequence joins TRBV7-2 and TRBJ2-7, with 13 bases fitting TRBD2. The junction had 3 bases not matched to a gene; V was cut back by 3 bases and J by 4 bases. Per germline, CDR1 SGHTA and CDR2 FQGNSA. The CDR3 spans 15 residues.

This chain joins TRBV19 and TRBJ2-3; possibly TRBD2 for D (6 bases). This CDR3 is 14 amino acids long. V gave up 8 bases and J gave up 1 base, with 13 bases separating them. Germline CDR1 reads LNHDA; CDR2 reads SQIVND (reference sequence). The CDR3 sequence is CASSLREGTDTQYF. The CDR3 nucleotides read TGTGCCAGTTCATTGAGGGAGGGCACAGATACGCAGTATTTT.

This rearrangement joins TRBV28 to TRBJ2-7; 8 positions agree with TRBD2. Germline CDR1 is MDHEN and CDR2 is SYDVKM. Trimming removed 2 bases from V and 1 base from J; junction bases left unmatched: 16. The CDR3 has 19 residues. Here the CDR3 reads CASSLVDEGASGRSYEQYF. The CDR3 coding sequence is TGTGCCAGCAGTTTAGTCGACGAAGGGGCTAGCGGGCGATCCTACGAGCAGTACTTC.

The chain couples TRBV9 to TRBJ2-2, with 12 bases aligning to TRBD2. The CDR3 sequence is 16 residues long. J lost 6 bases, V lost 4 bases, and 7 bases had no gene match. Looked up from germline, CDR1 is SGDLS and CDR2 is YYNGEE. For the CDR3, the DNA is TGTGCCAGCAGCCCCCTAGCGGGAGGGATTTCCGGGGAGCTGTTTTTT. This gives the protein CASSPLAGGISGELFF. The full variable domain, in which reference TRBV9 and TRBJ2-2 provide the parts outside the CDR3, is DSGVTQTPKHLITATGQRVTLRCSPRSGDLSVYWYQQSLDQGLQFLIQYYNGEERAKGNILERFSAQQFPDLHSELNLSSLELGDSALYFCASSPLAGGISGELFFGEGSRLTVL.

The DNA for the CDR3 is TGTGCCAGCAGTCCACGGGACAGACCTTCCCACGAGCAGTACGTC. This sequence encodes CASSPRDRPSHEQYV. This sequence joins TRBV28 and TRBJ2-7; 7 nucleotides agree with TRBD1. This CDR3 has 15 residues. The ends lost 5 bases at V and 5 bases at J; junction bases unmatched: 12. Germline V gene lookup returns CDR1 MDHEN and CDR2 SYDVKM.

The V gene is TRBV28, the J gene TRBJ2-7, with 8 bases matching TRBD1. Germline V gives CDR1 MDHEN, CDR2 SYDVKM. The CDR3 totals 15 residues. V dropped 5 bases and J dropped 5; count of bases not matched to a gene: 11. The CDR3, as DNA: TGTGCCAGCAGTCAATACCCGACAGGGGACGACGAGCAGTACTTC. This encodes CASSQYPTGDDEQYF.

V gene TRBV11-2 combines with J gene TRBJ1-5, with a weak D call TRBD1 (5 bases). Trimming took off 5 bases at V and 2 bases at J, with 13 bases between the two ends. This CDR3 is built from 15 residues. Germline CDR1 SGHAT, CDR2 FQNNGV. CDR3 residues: CASSLWGGGNQPQHF. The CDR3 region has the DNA TGTGCCAGCAGCCTGTGGGGAGGGGGCAATCAGCCCCAGCATTTT. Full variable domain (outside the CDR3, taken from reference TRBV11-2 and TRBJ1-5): EAGVAQSPRYKIIEKRQSVAFWCNPISGHATLYWYQQILGQGPKLLIQFQNNGVVDDSQLPKDRFSAERLKGVDSTLKIQPAKLEDSAVYLCASSLWGGGNQPQHFGDGTRLSIL.

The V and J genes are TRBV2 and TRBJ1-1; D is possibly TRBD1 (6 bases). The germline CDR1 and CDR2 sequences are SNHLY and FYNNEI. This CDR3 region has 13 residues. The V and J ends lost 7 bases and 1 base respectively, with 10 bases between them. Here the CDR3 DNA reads TGTGCCAGCACCCAGGGACAGAACACTGAAGCTTTCTTT. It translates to CASTQGQNTEAFF.

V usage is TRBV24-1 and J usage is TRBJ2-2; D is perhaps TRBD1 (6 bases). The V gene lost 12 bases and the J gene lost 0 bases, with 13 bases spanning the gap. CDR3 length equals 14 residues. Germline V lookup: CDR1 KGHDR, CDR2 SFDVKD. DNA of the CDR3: TGTGCCTCCGGTCACAGGGCGAACACCGGGGAGCTGTTTTTT. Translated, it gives CASGHRANTGELFF.

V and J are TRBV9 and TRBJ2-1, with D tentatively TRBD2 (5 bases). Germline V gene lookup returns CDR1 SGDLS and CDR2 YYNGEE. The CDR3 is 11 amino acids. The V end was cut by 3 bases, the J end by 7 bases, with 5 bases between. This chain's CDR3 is CASSGTNEQFF. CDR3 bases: TGTGCCAGCAGCGGGACTAATGAGCAGTTCTTC.

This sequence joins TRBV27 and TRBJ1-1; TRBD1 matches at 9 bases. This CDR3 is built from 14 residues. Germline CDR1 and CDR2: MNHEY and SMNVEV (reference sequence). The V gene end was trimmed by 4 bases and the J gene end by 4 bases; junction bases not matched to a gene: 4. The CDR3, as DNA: TGTGCCAGCAGTTCGGACAGGGGTGGCACTGAAGCTTTCTTT. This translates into CASSSDRGGTEAFF.

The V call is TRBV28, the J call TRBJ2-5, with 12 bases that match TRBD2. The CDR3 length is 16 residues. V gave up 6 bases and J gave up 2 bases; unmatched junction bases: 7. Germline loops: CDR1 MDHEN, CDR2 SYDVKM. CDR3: CASSQGLAGVQETQYF. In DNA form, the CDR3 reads TGTGCCAGCAGCCAGGGACTAGCGGGCGTACAAGAGACCCAGTACTTC.

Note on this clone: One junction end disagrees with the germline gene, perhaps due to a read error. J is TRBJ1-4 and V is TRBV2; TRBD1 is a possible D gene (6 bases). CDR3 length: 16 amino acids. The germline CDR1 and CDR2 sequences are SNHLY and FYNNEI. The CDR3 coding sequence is TGTGCTAGCACCCCCCAGCGGGGGGCACCTAATGAAAAACTGTTTTTT. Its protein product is CASTPQRGAPNEKLFF. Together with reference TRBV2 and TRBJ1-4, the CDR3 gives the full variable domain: EPEVTQTPSHQVTQMGQEVILRCVPISNHLYFYWYRQILGQKVEFLVSFYNNEISEKSEIFDDQFSVERPDGSNFTLKIRSTKLEDSAMYFCASTPQRGAPNEKLFFGSGTQLSVL.

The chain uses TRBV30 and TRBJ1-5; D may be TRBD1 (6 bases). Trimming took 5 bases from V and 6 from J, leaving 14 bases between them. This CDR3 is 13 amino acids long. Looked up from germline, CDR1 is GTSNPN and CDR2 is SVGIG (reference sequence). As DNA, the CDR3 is TGTGCCTGGTCGCAGGGGAGCGCTCAGCCCCAGCATTTT. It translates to CAWSQGSAQPQHF.

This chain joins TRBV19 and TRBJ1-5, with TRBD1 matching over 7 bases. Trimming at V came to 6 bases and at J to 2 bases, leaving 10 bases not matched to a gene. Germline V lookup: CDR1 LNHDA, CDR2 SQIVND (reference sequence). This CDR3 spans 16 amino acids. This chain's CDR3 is CASRNTGDGGNQPQHF. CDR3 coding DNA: TGTGCCAGTAGAAATACAGGGGACGGAGGCAATCAGCCCCAGCATTTT.

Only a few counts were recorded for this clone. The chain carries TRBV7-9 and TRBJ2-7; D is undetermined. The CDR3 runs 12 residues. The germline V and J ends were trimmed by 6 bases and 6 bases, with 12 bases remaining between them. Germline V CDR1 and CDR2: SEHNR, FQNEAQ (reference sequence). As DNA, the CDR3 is TGTGCCAGCAGAAACACCGAATCCGAGCAGTACTTC. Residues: CASRNTESEQYF.

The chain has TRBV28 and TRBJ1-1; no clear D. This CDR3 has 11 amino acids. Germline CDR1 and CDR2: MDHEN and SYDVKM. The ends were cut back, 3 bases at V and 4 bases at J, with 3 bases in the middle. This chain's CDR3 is CASSFRTEAFF. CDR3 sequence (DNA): TGTGCCAGCAGTTTTCGCACTGAAGCTTTCTTT.

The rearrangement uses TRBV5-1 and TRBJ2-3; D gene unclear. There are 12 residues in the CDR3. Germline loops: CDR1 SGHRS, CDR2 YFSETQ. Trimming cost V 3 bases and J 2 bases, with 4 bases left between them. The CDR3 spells CASSSNTDTQYF. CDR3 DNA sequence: TGCGCCAGCAGCTCCAACACAGATACGCAGTATTTT.

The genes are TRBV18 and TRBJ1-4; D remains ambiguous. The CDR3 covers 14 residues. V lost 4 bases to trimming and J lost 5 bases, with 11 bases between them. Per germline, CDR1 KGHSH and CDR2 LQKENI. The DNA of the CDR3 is TGTGCCAGCTCACTAGAATTGTACAATGAAAAACTGTTTTTT. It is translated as CASSLELYNEKLFF.

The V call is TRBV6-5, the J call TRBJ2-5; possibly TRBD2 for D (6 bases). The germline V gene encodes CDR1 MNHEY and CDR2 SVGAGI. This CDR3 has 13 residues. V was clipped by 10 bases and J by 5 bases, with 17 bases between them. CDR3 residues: CAIRRTGGETQYF. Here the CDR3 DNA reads TGTGCCATCAGGAGGACCGGAGGGGAGACCCAGTACTTC.

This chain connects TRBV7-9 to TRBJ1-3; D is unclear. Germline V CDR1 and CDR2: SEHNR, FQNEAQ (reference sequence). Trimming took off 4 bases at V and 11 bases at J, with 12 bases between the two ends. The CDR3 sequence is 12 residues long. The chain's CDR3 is CASSSDAKSIYF. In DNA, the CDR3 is TGTGCCAGCAGCTCCGATGCGAAATCCATATATTTT.

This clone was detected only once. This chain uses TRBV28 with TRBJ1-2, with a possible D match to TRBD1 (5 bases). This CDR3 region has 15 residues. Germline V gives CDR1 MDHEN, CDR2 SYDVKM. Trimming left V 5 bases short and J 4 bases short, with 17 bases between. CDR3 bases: TGTGCCAGCAGTCCCATTGGGCAGGGCGGCTATGGCTACACCTTC. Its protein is CASSPIGQGGYGYTF.